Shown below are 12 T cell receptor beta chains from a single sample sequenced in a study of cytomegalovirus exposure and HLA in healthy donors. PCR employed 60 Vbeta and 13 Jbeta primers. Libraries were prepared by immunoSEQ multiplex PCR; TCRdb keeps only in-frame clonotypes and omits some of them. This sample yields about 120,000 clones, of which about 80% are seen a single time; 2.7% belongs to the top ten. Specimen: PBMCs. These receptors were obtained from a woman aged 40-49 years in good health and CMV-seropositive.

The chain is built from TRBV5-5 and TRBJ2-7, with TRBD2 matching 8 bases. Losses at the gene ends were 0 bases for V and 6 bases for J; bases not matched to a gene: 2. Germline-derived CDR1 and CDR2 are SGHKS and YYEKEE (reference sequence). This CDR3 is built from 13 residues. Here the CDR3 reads CASSLEAGGEQYF. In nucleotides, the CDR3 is TGTGCCAGCAGCTTGGAGGCGGGGGGCGAGCAGTACTTC.

CDR3: CASSLASSYNEQFF. CDR3 bases: TGTGCCAGCAGCTTAGCGAGCTCCTACAATGAGCAGTTCTTC. This chain links TRBV7-8 with TRBJ2-1; no firm D call. From germline, CDR1 is SGHVS and CDR2 FQNEAQ. The V and J ends lost 0 bases and 0 bases respectively, with 3 bases between them. CDR3 length equals 14 residues.

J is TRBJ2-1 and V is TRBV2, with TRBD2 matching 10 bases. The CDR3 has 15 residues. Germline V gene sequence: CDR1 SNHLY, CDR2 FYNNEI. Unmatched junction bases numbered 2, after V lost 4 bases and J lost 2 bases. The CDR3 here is CASSGGTSAYNEQFF. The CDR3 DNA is TGTGCCAGCAGTGGGGGGACTAGCGCCTACAATGAGCAGTTCTTC. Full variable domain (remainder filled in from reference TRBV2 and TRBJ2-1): EPEVTQTPSHQVTQMGQEVILRCVPISNHLYFYWYRQILGQKVEFLVSFYNNEISEKSEIFDDQFSVERPDGSNFTLKIRSTKLEDSAMYFCASSGGTSAYNEQFFGPGTRLTVL.

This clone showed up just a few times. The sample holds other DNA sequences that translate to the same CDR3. The CDR3, as DNA: TGCGCCAGCAGCCAAGAAGAGGCACTAGCGGGAGTTCTTGGAGGAGATACGCAGTATTTT. This sequence encodes CASSQEEALAGVLGGDTQYF. The rearrangement joins TRBV4-3 to TRBJ2-3; 11 nucleotides match TRBD2. J lost 5 bases, V lost 0 bases, and 16 bases had no gene match. Germline CDR1 LGHNA, CDR2 YSLEER. CDR3 length equals 20 residues.

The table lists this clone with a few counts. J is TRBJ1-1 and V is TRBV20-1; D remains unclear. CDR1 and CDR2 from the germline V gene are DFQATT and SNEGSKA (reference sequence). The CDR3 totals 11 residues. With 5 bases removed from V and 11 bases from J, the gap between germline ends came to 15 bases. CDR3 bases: TGCAGTGCTGAAACGACGGACTGGGCTTTCTTT. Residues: CSAETTDWAFF.

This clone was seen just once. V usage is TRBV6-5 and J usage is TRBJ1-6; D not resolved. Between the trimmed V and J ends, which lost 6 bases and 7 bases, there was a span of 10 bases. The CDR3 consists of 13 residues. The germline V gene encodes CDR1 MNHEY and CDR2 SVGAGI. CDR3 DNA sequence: TGTGCCAGCAGCCGAGGTAGAAATTCACCCCTCCACTTT. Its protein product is CASSRGRNSPLHF.

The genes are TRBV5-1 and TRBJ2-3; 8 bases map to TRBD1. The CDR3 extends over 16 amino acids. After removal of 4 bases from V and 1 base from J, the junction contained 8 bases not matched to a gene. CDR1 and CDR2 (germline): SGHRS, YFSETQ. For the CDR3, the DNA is TGCGCCAGCAGCCCTGACAGGGGTCCCCGCACAGATACGCAGTATTTT. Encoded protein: CASSPDRGPRTDTQYF.

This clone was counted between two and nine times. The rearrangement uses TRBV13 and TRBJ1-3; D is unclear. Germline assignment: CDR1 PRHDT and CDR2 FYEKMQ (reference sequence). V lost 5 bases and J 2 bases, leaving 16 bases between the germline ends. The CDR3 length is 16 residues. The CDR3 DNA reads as TGTGCCAGCAGCCCGAAAAGGACTGATACTGGAAACACCATATATTTT. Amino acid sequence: CASSPKRTDTGNTIYF.

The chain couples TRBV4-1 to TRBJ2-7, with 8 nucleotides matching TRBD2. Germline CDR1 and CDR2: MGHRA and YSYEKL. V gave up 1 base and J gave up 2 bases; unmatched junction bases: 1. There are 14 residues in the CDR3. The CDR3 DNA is TGCGCCAGCAGCCAAGCAGCGGGGGCCTACGAGCAGTACTTC. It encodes CASSQAAGAYEQYF.

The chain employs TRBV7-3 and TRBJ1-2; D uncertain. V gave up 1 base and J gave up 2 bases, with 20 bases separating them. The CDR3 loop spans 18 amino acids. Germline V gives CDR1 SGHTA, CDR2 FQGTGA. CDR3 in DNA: TGTGCCAGCAGCTTAAAGGCGGGGAACCGGGAACTAAACTATGGCTACACCTTC. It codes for CASSLKAGNRELNYGYTF.

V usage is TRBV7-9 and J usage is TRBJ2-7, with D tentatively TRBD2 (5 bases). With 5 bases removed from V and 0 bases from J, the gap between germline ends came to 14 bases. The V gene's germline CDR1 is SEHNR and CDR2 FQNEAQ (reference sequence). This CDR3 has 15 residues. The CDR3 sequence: CASSPRTGSSYEQYF. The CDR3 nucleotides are TGTGCCAGCAGCCCGAGGACGGGGAGCTCCTACGAGCAGTACTTC.

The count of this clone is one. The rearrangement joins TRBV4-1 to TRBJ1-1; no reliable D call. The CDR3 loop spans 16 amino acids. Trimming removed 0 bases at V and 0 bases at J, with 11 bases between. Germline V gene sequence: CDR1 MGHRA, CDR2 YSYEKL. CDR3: CASSQETTAMNTEAFF. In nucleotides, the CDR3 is TGCGCCAGCAGCCAAGAAACCACAGCCATGAACACTGAAGCTTTCTTT.